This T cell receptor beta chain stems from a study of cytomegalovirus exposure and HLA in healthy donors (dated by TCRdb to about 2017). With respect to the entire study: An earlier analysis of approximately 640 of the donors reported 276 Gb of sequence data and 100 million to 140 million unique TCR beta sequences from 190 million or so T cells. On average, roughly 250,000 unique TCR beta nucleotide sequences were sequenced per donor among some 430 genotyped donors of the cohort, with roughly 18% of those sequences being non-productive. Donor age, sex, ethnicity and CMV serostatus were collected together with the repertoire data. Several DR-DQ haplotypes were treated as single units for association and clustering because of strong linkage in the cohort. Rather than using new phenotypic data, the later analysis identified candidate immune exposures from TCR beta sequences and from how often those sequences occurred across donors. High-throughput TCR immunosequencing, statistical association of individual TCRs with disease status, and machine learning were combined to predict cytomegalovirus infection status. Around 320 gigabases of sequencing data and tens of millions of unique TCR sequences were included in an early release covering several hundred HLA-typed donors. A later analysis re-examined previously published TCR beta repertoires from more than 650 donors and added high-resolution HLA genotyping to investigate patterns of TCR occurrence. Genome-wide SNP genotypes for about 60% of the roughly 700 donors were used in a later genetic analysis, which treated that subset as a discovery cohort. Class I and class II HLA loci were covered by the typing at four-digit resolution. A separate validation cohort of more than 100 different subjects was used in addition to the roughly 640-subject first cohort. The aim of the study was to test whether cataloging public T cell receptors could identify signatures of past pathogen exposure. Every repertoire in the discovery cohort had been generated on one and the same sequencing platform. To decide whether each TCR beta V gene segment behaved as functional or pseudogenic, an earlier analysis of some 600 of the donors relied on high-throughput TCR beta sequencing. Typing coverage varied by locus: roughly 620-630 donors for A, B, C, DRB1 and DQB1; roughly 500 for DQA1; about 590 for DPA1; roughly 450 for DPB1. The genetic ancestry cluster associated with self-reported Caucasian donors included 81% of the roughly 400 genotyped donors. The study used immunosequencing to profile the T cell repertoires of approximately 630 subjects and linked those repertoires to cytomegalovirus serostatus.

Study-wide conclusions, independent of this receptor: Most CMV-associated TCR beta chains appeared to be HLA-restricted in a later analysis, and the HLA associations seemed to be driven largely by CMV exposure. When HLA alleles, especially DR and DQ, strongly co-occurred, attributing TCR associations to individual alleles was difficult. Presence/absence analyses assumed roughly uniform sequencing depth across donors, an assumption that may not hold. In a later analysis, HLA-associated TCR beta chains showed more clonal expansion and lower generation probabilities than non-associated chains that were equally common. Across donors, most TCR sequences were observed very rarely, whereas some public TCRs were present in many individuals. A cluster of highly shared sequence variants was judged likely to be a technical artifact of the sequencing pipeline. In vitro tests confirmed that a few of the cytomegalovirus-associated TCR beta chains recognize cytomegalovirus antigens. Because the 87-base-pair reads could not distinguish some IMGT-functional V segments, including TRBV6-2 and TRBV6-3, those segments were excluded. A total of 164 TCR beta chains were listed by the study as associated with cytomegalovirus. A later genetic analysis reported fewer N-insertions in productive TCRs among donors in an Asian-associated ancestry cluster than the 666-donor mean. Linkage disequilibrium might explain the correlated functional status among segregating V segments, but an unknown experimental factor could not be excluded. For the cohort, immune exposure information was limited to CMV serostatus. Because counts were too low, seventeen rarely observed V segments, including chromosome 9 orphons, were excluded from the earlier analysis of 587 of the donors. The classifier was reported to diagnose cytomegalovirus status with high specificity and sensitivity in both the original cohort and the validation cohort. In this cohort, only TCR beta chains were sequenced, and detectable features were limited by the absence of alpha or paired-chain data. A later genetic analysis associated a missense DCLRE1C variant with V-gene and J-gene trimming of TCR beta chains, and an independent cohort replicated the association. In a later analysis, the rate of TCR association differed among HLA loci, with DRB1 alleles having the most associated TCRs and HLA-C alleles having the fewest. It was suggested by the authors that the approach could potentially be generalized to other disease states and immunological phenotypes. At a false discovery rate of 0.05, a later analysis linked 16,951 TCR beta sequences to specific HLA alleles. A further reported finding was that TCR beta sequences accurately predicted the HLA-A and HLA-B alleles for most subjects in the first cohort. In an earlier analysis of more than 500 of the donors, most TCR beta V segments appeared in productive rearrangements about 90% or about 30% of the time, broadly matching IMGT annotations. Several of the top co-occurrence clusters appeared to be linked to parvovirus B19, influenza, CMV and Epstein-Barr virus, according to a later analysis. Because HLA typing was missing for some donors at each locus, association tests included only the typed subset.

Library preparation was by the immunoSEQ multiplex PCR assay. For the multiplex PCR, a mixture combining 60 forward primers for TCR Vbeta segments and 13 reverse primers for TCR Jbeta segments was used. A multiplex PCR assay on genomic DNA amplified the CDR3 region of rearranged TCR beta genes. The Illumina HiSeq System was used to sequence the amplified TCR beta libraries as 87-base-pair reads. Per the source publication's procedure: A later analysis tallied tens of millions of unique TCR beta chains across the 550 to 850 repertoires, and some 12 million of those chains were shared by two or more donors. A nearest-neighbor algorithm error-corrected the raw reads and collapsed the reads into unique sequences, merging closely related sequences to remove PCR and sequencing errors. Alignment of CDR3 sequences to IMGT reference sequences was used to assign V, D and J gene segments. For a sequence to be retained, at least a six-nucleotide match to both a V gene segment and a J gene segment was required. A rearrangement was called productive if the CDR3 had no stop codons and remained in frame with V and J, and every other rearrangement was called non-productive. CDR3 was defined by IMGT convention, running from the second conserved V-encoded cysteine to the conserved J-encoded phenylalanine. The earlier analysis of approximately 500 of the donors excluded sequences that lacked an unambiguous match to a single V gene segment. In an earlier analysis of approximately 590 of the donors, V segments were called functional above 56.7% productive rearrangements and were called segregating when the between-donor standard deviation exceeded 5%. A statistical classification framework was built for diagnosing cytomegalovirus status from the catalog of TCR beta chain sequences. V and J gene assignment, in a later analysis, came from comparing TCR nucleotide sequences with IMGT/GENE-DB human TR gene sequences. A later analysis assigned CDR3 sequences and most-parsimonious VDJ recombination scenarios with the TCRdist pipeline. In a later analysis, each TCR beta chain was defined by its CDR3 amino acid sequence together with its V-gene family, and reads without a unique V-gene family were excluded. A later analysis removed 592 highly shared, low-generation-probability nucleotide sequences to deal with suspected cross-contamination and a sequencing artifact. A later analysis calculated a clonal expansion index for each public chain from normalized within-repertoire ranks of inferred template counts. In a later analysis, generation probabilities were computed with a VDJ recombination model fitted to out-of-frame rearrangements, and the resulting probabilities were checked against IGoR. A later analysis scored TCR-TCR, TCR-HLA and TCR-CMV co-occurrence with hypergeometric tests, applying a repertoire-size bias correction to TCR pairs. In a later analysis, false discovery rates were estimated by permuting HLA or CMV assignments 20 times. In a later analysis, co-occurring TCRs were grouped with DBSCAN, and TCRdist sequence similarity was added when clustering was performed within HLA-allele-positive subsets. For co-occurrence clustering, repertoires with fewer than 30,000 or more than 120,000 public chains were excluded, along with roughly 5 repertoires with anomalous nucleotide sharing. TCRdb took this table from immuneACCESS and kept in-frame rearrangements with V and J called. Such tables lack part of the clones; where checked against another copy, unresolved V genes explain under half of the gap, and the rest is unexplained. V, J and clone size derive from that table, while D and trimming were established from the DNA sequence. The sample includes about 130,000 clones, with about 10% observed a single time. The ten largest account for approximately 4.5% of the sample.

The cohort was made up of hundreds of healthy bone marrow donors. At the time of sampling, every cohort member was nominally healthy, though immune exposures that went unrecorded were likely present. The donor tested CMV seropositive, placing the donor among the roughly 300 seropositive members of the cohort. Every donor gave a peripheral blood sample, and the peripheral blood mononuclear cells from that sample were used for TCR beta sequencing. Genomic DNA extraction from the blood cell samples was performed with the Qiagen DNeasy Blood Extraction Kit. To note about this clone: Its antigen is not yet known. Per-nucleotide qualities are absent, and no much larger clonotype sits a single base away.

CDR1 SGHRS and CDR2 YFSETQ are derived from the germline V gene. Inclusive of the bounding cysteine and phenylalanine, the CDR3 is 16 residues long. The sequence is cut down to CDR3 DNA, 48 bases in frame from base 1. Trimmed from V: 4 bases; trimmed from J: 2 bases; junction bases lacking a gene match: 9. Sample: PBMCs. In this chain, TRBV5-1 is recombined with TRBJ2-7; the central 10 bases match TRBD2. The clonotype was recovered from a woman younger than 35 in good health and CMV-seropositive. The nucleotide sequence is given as TGCGCCAGCAGCCGAAACCTAGCGGGAGAGACCTACGAGCAGTACTTC. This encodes CASSRNLAGETYEQYF.